This TCR beta chain appears in the sequencing data of a study of cytomegalovirus exposure and HLA in healthy donors. General observations from the study: The tendency of first-cohort TCR clusters to co-occur in the roughly 130 validation repertoires was the finding of a later analysis.

Remarks on this clone: Its antigen remains unidentified.

Germline CDR1 SGDLS, CDR2 YYNGEE. The CDR3 sequence is 15 residues long. Losses at the gene ends were 7 bases for V and 3 bases for J; bases not matched to a gene: 7. The table came from immunoSEQ multiplex PCR; TCRdb's copy has only in-frame clones and leaves some out. This sample yields a few hundred thousand clones, of which 86% are seen a single time; 0.7% to 0.85% belongs to the top ten. The sequenced sample was PBMCs. The receptor's source is a woman between 18 and 30 years old in good health and CMV-seronegative. The J gene is TRBJ1-2, the V gene TRBV9; 12 bases fit TRBD1. Here the CDR3 reads CASGSGTGGHYGYTF. The CDR3 nucleotides are TGTGCCAGCGGGTCTGGGACAGGGGGCCACTATGGCTACACCTTC. Combining the CDR3 with reference TRBV9 and TRBJ1-2 gives the whole variable domain DSGVTQTPKHLITATGQRVTLRCSPRSGDLSVYWYQQSLDQGLQFLIQYYNGEERAKGNILERFSAQQFPDLHSELNLSSLELGDSALYFCASGSGTGGHYGYTFGSGTRLTVV.